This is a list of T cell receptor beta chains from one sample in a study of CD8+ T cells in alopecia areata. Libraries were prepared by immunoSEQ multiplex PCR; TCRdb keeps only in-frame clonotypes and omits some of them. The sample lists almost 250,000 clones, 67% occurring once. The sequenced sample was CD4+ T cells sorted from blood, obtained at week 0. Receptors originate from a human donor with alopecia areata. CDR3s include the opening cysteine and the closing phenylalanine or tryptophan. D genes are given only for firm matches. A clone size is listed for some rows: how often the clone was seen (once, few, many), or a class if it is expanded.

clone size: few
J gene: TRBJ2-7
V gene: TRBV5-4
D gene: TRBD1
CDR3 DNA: TGTGCCAGCAGCTTATCCGGGACAGGGAACCACGAGCAGTACTTC
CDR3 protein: CASSLSGTGNHEQYF

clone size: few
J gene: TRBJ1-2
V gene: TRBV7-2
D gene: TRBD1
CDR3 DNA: TGTGCCAGCAGCTTAGCAGGGGGCGACTATGGCTACACCTTC
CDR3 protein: CASSLAGGDYGYTF

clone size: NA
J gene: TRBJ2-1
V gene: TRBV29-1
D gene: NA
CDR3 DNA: TGCAGCGTACTACCGGGACTTGAGCAGTTCTTC
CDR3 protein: CSVLPGLEQFF

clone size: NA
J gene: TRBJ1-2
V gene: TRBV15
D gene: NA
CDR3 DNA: TGTGCCACCAGCAGAGCCGGACCCTCTAACTATGGCTACACCTTC
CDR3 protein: CATSRAGPSNYGYTF

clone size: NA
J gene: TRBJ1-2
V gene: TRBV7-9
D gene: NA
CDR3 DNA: TGTGCCAGCAGCTTGGACGGGGGATATGGCTACACCTTC
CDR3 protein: CASSLDGGYGYTF

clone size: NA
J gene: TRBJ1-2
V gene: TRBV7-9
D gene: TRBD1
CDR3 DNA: TGTGCCAGCAGCGGAAGGACAGGAAACTATGGCTACACCTTC
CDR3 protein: CASSGRTGNYGYTF

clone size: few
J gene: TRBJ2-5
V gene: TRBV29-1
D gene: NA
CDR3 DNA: TGCAGCGTTGAAGATAAACTCCAGGGGCTCGGAGAGACCCAGTACTTC
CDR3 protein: CSVEDKLQGLGETQYF

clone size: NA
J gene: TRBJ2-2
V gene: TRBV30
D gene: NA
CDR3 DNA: TGTGCCTGGAGTAGCAGGGGGGGCACCGGGGAGCTGTTTTTT
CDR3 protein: CAWSSRGGTGELFF

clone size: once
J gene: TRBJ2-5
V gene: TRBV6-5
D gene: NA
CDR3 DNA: TGTGCCAGCAGGTACCAAGAGACCCAGTACTTC
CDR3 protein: CASRYQETQYF

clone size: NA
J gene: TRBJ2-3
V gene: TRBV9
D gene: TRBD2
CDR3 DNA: TGTGCCAGCAGCGTATTCCAGCGGGGGGGTACAGATACGCAGTATTTT
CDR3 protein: CASSVFQRGGTDTQYF

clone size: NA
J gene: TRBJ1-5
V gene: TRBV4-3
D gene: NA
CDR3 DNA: TGCGCCAGCAGCCAAGATCTCAGTACCCGGGGTCAGCCCCAGCATTTT
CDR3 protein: CASSQDLSTRGQPQHF

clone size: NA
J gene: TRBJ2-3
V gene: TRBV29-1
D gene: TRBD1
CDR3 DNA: TGCAGCGTTAGGGGCTTCGGGACAGGGAGAACGGCTAGCACAGATACGCAGTATTTT
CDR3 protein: CSVRGFGTGRTASTDTQYF

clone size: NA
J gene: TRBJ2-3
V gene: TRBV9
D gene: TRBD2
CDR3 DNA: TGTGCCAGCAGCGCCGTCGGAGCGGGGGTGGCTCCTAGCACAGATACGCAGTATTTT
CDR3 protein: CASSAVGAGVAPSTDTQYF

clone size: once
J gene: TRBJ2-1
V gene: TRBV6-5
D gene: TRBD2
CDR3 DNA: TGTGCCAGCAGTTACCAAGCGGGGGTTCATAATGAGCAGTTCTTC
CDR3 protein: CASSYQAGVHNEQFF

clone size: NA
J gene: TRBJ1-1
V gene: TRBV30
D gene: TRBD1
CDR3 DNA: TGTGCCTGGAGTGCAGGGGGTACTGAAGCTTTCTTT
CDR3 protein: CAWSAGGTEAFF

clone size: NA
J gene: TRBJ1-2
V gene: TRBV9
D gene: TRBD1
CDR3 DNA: TGTGCCAGCAGCGTGAGCGACAGGGGCGGTGGCTACACCTTC
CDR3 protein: CASSVSDRGGGYTF

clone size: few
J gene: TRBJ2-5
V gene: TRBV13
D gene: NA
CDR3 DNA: TGTGCCAGCAGCTTTCGAGGGGCGAAGACCCAGTACTTC
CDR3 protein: CASSFRGAKTQYF

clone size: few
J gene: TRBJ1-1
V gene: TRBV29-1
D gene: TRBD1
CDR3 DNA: TGCAGCGTGACAGGGGGGATGAACACTGAAGCTTTCTTT
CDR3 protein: CSVTGGMNTEAFF

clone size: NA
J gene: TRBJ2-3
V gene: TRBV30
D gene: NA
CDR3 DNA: TGTGCCTGGGTTAGGGGGGTTACGCAGTATTTT
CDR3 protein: CAWVRGVTQYF

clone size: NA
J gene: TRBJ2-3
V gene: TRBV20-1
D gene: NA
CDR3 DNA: TGCAGTGCCCTAACCAAAGATACGCAGTATTTT
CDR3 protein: CSALTKDTQYF

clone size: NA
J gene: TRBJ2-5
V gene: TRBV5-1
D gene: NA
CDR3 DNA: TGCGCCAGCAGCCCCGGGTCCCAAGAGACCCAGTACTTC
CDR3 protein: CASSPGSQETQYF

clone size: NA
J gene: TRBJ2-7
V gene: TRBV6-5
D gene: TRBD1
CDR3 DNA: TGTGCCAGCAGGTTTGGGACAGGGTATACCTACGAGCAGTACTTC
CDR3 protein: CASRFGTGYTYEQYF

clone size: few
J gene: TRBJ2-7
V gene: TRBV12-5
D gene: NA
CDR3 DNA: TGTGCTAGTGGTTTGGTAACGTTAAGGACATGGGAAGATCAAGGTAACTCCTACGAGCAGTACTTC
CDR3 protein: CASGLVTLRTWEDQGNSYEQYF

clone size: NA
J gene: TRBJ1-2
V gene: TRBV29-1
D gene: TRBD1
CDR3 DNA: TGCAGCGACCACCTCATGACAGGGCCGGGTGGCTACACCTTC
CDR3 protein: CSDHLMTGPGGYTF

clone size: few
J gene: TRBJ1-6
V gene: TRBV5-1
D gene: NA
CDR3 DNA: TGCGCCAGCAGCTTGGAAAATTCACCCCTCCACTTT
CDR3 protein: CASSLENSPLHF

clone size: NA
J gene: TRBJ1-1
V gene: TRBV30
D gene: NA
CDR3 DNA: TGTGCCGGTCGACTGAACACTGAAGCTTTCTTT
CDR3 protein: CAGRLNTEAFF

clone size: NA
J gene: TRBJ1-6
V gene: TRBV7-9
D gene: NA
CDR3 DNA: TGTGCCAGCAGCGGACAGAATTCACCCCTCCACTTT
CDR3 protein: CASSGQNSPLHF

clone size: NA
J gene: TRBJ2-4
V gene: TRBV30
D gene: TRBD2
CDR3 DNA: TGTGCCTGGAGGGTGACCGGGGGGAGGAGAAACATTCAGTACTTC
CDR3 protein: CAWRVTGGRRNIQYF

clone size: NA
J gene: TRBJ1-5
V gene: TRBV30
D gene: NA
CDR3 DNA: TGTGCCTGGAGCGAAACAGCAGGTAGCAATCAGCCCCAGCATTTT
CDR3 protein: CAWSETAGSNQPQHF

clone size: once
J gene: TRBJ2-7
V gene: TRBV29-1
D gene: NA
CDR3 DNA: TGCAGCGTTGATTTTGGGACGGCAGCCTACGAGCAGTACTTC
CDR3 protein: CSVDFGTAAYEQYF